This T cell receptor beta chain comes out of a study of shared T cell receptors in the human thymus. TCRdb's table, derived via immunoSEQ multiplex PCR, lists solely in-frame clones and lacks some. Of roughly 700,000 clones listed, roughly 90% are singletons. The V and J ends lost 2 bases and 0 bases respectively, with 4 bases between them. Per the germline V gene, CDR1 is SGHDN and CDR2 is FVKESK. This CDR3 region has 13 residues. In addition, the sample was reused for a study of human thymus T cells. From that second work: Resections obtained during corrective heart surgery supplied the thymus tissue. Apparent skewing of V and J gene usage characterized both thymic and blood repertoires. Related research has reported that thymic repertoires overlap highly among unrelated individuals.

The chain employs TRBV14 and TRBJ1-2; D unclear. Sequencing was done on a sample of thymocytes. The source of this sequence is a boy under two years old with a congenital heart defect. DNA for the CDR3: TGTGCCAGCAGCCAACATGCTAACTATGGCTACACCTTC. Its translation: CASSQHANYGYTF.